These T cell receptor beta chains were read from a single sample in a study of cytomegalovirus exposure and HLA in healthy donors. The protocol was immunoSEQ multiplex PCR, while the TCRdb copy is restricted to in-frame clones and leaves out a portion. The repertoire holds fewer than 250,000 clones, with less than 85% as singletons. The specimen sequenced was PBMCs. The receptor source for this set is a man younger than 35 in good health and CMV-seronegative. CDR3s include the opening cysteine and the closing phenylalanine or tryptophan. Fields, in order: J gene, D gene, V gene, clone size, CDR3 protein, CDR3 DNA. The D gene is left open where the match is weak. A clone size is listed for some rows: how often the clone was seen (once, few, many), or a class if it is expanded.

J gene: TRBJ2-1; D gene: NA; V gene: TRBV2; clone size: NA; CDR3 protein: CASSFYLNEQFF; CDR3 DNA: TGTGCCAGCAGTTTTTACCTAAATGAGCAGTTCTTC
J gene: TRBJ1-1; D gene: TRBD1; V gene: TRBV7-2; clone size: NA; CDR3 protein: CASSWGTGGTEAFF; CDR3 DNA: TGTGCCAGCAGCTGGGGGACAGGTGGGACTGAAGCTTTCTTT
J gene: TRBJ1-1; D gene: NA; V gene: TRBV6-5; clone size: NA; CDR3 protein: CASSPDRNLNTEAFF; CDR3 DNA: TGTGCCAGCAGTCCCGACAGAAACCTAAACACTGAAGCTTTCTTT
J gene: TRBJ2-2; D gene: NA; V gene: TRBV7-6; clone size: NA; CDR3 protein: CASSPTWGSGELFF; CDR3 DNA: TGTGCCAGCAGCCCGACGTGGGGCTCCGGGGAGCTGTTTTTT
J gene: TRBJ2-1; D gene: NA; V gene: TRBV4-1; clone size: NA; CDR3 protein: CASSQDWTTYNEQFF; CDR3 DNA: TGCGCCAGCAGCCAAGATTGGACTACATACAATGAGCAGTTCTTC
J gene: TRBJ1-1; D gene: NA; V gene: TRBV30; clone size: NA; CDR3 protein: CAWSVGTSRSEAFF; CDR3 DNA: TGTGCCTGGAGTGTAGGGACTTCCCGATCTGAAGCTTTCTTT
J gene: TRBJ1-2; D gene: TRBD1; V gene: TRBV5-1; clone size: NA; CDR3 protein: CASTSEDRGNYGYTF; CDR3 DNA: TGCGCCAGCACCTCAGAGGACAGGGGAAACTATGGCTACACCTTC
J gene: TRBJ2-3; D gene: TRBD2; V gene: TRBV6-1; clone size: NA; CDR3 protein: CASSERGGGGRYLSTDTQYF; CDR3 DNA: TGTGCCAGCAGTGAACGGGGGGGAGGCGGGAGGTATCTTAGCACAGATACGCAGTATTTT
J gene: TRBJ2-5; D gene: TRBD1; V gene: TRBV4-1; clone size: NA; CDR3 protein: CASSYSPGQGGEQYF; CDR3 DNA: TGCGCCAGCAGCTACAGCCCGGGACAGGGAGGGGAGCAGTACTTC
J gene: TRBJ2-7; D gene: TRBD2; V gene: TRBV5-1; clone size: few; CDR3 protein: CASSLAHSGSYEQYF; CDR3 DNA: TGCGCCAGCAGCTTGGCCCATAGCGGGAGCTACGAGCAGTACTTC
J gene: TRBJ2-6; D gene: NA; V gene: TRBV19; clone size: few; CDR3 protein: CASNTVVTGANVLTF; CDR3 DNA: TGTGCCAGTAACACAGTGGTAACTGGGGCCAACGTCCTGACTTTC
J gene: TRBJ1-3; D gene: TRBD1; V gene: TRBV28; clone size: NA; CDR3 protein: CASSPTQGAKSSGNTIYF; CDR3 DNA: TGTGCCAGCAGCCCCACACAGGGGGCGAAGAGCTCTGGAAACACCATATATTTT
J gene: TRBJ2-7; D gene: NA; V gene: TRBV11-2; clone size: NA; CDR3 protein: CASSFNYHGSYEQYF; CDR3 DNA: TGTGCCAGCAGCTTCAACTACCACGGTTCCTACGAGCAGTACTTC
J gene: TRBJ2-6; D gene: NA; V gene: TRBV7-2; clone size: NA; CDR3 protein: CASSLNRVKAGANVLTF; CDR3 DNA: TGTGCCAGCAGCCTAAACAGGGTTAAGGCTGGGGCCAACGTCCTGACTTTC
J gene: TRBJ2-2; D gene: NA; V gene: TRBV7-2; clone size: NA; CDR3 protein: CASSPQGRAGTGELFF; CDR3 DNA: TGTGCCAGCAGCCCACAGGGCCGGGCGGGCACCGGGGAGCTGTTTTTT
J gene: TRBJ1-1; D gene: TRBD1; V gene: TRBV5-5; clone size: NA; CDR3 protein: CASSLVGTGNTEAFF; CDR3 DNA: TGTGCCAGCAGCTTGGTTGGGACAGGGAACACTGAAGCTTTCTTT
J gene: TRBJ2-7; D gene: TRBD2; V gene: TRBV7-6; clone size: NA; CDR3 protein: CASSLIVRREGNNEQYF; CDR3 DNA: TGTGCCAGCAGCTTAATCGTAAGGCGGGAGGGCAACAACGAGCAGTACTTC
J gene: TRBJ2-7; D gene: TRBD2; V gene: TRBV14; clone size: NA; CDR3 protein: CASSQGRTSGSEQYF; CDR3 DNA: TGTGCCAGCAGCCAAGGGCGGACTAGCGGGAGCGAGCAGTACTTC
J gene: TRBJ2-7; D gene: TRBD1; V gene: TRBV2; clone size: NA; CDR3 protein: CASSVPGQRYEQYF; CDR3 DNA: TGTGCCAGCAGTGTGCCGGGACAGCGCTACGAGCAGTACTTC
J gene: TRBJ2-7; D gene: TRBD1; V gene: TRBV5-6; clone size: NA; CDR3 protein: CASSRTGEQYF; CDR3 DNA: TGTGCCAGCAGCCGGACAGGGGAGCAGTACTTC
J gene: TRBJ1-4; D gene: NA; V gene: TRBV28; clone size: NA; CDR3 protein: CASSLRGYLRLGQGINEKLFF; CDR3 DNA: TGTGCCAGCAGTTTAAGGGGCTATCTCCGCCTGGGGCAGGGGATTAATGAAAAACTGTTTTTT
J gene: TRBJ1-4; D gene: NA; V gene: TRBV5-1; clone size: once; CDR3 protein: CASSVGVRPTDNEKLFF; CDR3 DNA: TGCGCCAGCAGCGTGGGCGTGAGGCCGACAGATAATGAAAAACTGTTTTTT
J gene: TRBJ2-5; D gene: TRBD2; V gene: TRBV5-1; clone size: NA; CDR3 protein: CASSLVAGGQETQYF; CDR3 DNA: TGCGCCAGCAGCTTGGTAGCGGGAGGGCAAGAGACCCAGTACTTC
J gene: TRBJ2-7; D gene: TRBD2; V gene: TRBV19; clone size: NA; CDR3 protein: CASSTQLAGGRDEQYF; CDR3 DNA: TGTGCCAGTAGTACCCAACTAGCGGGAGGGCGCGACGAGCAGTACTTC
J gene: TRBJ1-2; D gene: NA; V gene: TRBV28; clone size: NA; CDR3 protein: CASSTPGRYGYTF; CDR3 DNA: TGTGCCAGCAGTACCCCCGGGAGATATGGCTACACCTTC
J gene: TRBJ1-1; D gene: TRBD1; V gene: TRBV5-1; clone size: NA; CDR3 protein: CASSLSGQVEAFF; CDR3 DNA: TGCGCCAGCAGCTTGTCCGGACAGGTTGAAGCTTTCTTT
J gene: TRBJ2-7; D gene: TRBD1; V gene: TRBV27; clone size: NA; CDR3 protein: CASSFGTAKGTYEQYF; CDR3 DNA: TGTGCCAGCAGTTTCGGGACAGCTAAGGGAACCTACGAGCAGTACTTC
J gene: TRBJ1-5; D gene: NA; V gene: TRBV28; clone size: NA; CDR3 protein: CASSLGHRTGNQPQHF; CDR3 DNA: TGTGCCAGCAGTTTGGGACATCGGACGGGGAATCAGCCCCAGCATTTT
J gene: TRBJ2-7; D gene: TRBD2; V gene: TRBV5-5; clone size: once; CDR3 protein: CASSLGGWTYEQYF; CDR3 DNA: TGTGCCAGCAGCCTCGGGGGGTGGACCTACGAGCAGTACTTC